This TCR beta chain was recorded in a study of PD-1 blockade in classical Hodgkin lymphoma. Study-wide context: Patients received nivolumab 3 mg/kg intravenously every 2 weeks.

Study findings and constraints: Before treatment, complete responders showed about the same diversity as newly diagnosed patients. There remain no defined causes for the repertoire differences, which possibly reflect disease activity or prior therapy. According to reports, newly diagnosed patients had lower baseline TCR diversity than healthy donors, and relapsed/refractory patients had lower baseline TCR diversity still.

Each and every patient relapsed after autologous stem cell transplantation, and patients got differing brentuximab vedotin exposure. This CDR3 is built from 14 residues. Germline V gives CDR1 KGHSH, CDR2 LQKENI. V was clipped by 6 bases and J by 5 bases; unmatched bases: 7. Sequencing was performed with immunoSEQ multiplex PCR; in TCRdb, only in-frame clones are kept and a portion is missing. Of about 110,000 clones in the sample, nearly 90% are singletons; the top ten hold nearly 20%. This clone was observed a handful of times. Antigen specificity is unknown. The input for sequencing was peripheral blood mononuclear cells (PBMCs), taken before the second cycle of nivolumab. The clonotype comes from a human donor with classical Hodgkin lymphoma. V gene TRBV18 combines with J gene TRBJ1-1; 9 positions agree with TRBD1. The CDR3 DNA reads TGTGCCAGCTCGGTGACAGGGGGGACGACTGAAGCTTTCTTT. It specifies CASSVTGGTTEAFF.